This T cell receptor (beta chain) was retrieved from a study of long-term antiretroviral therapy in people with HIV. V gave up 2 bases and J gave up 1 base, with 21 bases separating them. This CDR3 spans 18 amino acids. Germline CDR1 and CDR2: SEHNR and FQNEAQ (reference sequence). The assay, immunoSEQ v3.0, was run at survey level. Using immunoSEQ multiplex PCR, the repertoire was profiled, and TCRdb retains in-frame clones only, with some absent. Among around 34,000 clones listed, about four fifths were seen once. V usage is TRBV7-9 and J usage is TRBJ2-7; no clear D. This material consisted of unsorted PBMCs, taken 3 years after starting antiretroviral therapy. This clonotype was sampled from a man aged 45-60 years with HIV. The CDR3 here is CASSLYATSAGRSYEQYF. CDR3 coding DNA: TGTGCCAGCAGCTTATATGCGACCAGCGCTGGGCGGTCCTACGAGCAGTACTTC.